The 11 T cell receptor beta chains given below trace back to one sample, sequenced in a study of T cells in Graves' hyperthyroidism and ophthalmopathy. Amplification targeted TCR beta CDR3 regions from RNA transcripts. A set of HTBI primers served as the primers for a first-round RT-PCR of the TCR CDR3. TCRdb reprocessed the multiplex PCR reads with MiXCR, giving one entry per CDR3 protein. The sample contains about 420,000 distinct CDR3 sequences, less than 20% of which appear only once. The sequenced material came from blood. All receptors derive from a woman aged 18-30 years with Graves' hyperthyroidism.

This clonotype was seen ten or more times. This chain connects TRBV27 to TRBJ1-1; D ambiguous. This CDR3 contains 14 residues. V was clipped by 5 bases and J by 4 bases, with 14 bases between them. Germline V gene data show CDR1 as MNHEY and CDR2 as SMNVEV (reference sequence). The CDR3 spells CASSRGFEGTEAFF. DNA of the CDR3: TGTGCCAGCAGTCGTGGCTTTGAAGGCACTGAAGCTTTCTTT.

This clonotype was recorded once. A read error may explain this, as a much larger clone is one base away. The chain employs TRBV28 and TRBJ2-7; 8 bases are a match to TRBD1. This CDR3 contains 15 residues. The germline gives CDR1 MDHEN, CDR2 SYDVKM. After removal of 6 bases from V and 4 bases from J, the junction contained 11 bases not matched to a gene. Here the CDR3 reads CASSRIRGQDYEQYF. The CDR3, as DNA: TGTGCCAGCAGCCGGATCAGGGGACAGGATTACGAGCAGTACTTC.

This clonotype was recorded at least ten times. The chain combines TRBV11-2 with TRBJ2-2; 7 positions agree with TRBD2. The CDR3 is made up of 19 amino acids. The trim removed 7 bases at V and 5 bases at J, leaving 22 bases unmatched. The germline CDR1 and CDR2 sequences are SGHAT and FQNNGV. The CDR3 region is CASTSRGSSGHLGTGELFF. CDR3 DNA: TGTGCCAGCACCTCCAGAGGTAGTAGCGGGCATCTTGGGACCGGGGAGCTGTTTTTT.

V is TRBV11-2 and J is TRBJ2-7; D possibly matches TRBD1 or TRBD2 (5 bases each). There are 15 residues in the CDR3. Trimming left V 0 bases short and J 4 bases short, with 13 bases between. Germline assignment: CDR1 SGHAT and CDR2 FQNNGV. The CDR3 reads CASSLESGTKYEQYF. CDR3 DNA sequence: TGTGCCAGCAGCTTAGAGAGTGGGACGAAATACGAGCAGTACTTC.

This clonotype was seen at least ten times. This rearrangement joins TRBV6-1 to TRBJ2-5, with a possible D match to TRBD1 (5 bases). The CDR3 has 15 residues. V lost 7 bases to trimming and J lost 1 base, with 16 bases between them. Germline V gene data show CDR1 as MNHNS and CDR2 as SASEGT. The CDR3, as DNA: TGTGCCAGCAAACGACTGACAGCGCTCCAAGAGACCCAGTACTTC. Translated: CASKRLTALQETQYF.

This clonotype was found many times. This chain links TRBV3-1 with TRBJ2-1; D possibly corresponds to TRBD2 (6 bases). V was clipped by 1 base and J by 3 bases, with 16 bases between them. The CDR3 has 17 residues. Germline CDR1 is LGHDT and CDR2 is YNNKEL (reference sequence). The CDR3 bases are TGTGCCAGCAGCCAAGGTGGGGTGGGACTCAACTACAATGAGCAGTTCTTC. It encodes CASSQGGVGLNYNEQFF.

Written as DNA, the CDR3 is TGCAGTGCTAGCCGGGATCTACTTCGCGTAGGCAATCAGCCCCAGCATTTT. This encodes CSASRDLLRVGNQPQHF. This rearrangement joins TRBV20-1 to TRBJ1-5; D ambiguous. CDR1 DFQATT and CDR2 SNEGSKA come from the germline V gene (reference sequence). Trimming shortened V by 3 bases and J by 2 bases, and 20 bases separated the two germline ends. This CDR3 comprises 17 residues.

Remarks on this clonotype: Possible read error: a much larger clone is one base away. The chain uses TRBV11-2 and TRBJ2-5, with 13 bases aligning to TRBD2. Germline V gene sequence: CDR1 SGHAT, CDR2 FQNNGV. The CDR3 has 15 residues. The CDR3 DNA sequence: TGTGCCGGCAGACTAGGACTAGCGGGAGTTGATACCCAGTACTTC. It translates to CAGRLGLAGVDTQYF.

The sample holds many counts of this clonotype. The chain couples TRBV3-1 to TRBJ1-2; maybe TRBD1 (6 bases). CDR1 and CDR2 from the germline V gene are LGHDT and YNNKEL (reference sequence). The length of the CDR3 is 17 residues. V lost 0 bases and J lost 6, with 20 bases in between. DNA for the CDR3: TGTGCCAGCAGCCAAGAAATCGGTCGGGACATCTCAAATGGCTACACCTTC. Its protein is CASSQEIGRDISNGYTF.

V gene TRBV20-1 combines with J gene TRBJ2-1; 8 positions agree with TRBD2. The germline gives CDR1 DFQATT, CDR2 SNEGSKA (reference sequence). The CDR3 sequence is 14 residues long. The junction had 12 bases not matched to a gene; V was cut back by 6 bases and J by 8 bases. In DNA form, the CDR3 reads TGCAGTGCGGATGGCAGCGGGAGAGGCGATGAGCAGTTCTTC. Its protein product is CSADGSGRGDEQFF.

This clonotype was seen at least ten times. This CDR3 is CASSYSSGGRPYEQYF. CDR3 nucleotides: TGTGCCAGCAGTTACTCTAGCGGGGGCCGCCCCTACGAGCAGTACTTC. The V and J genes are TRBV6-5 and TRBJ2-7; 9 nucleotides align to TRBD2. Trimming at V came to 0 bases and at J to 2 bases, leaving 5 bases not matched to a gene. The CDR3 loop spans 16 amino acids. The germline V gene has CDR1 MNHEY and CDR2 SVGAGI.